This T cell receptor beta chain is drawn from a study of cytomegalovirus exposure and HLA in healthy donors. Primers included in the PCR were 60 Vbeta and 13 Jbeta primers. Authors' data handling: Per a later analysis, the number of unique TCR beta chains was 75 million to 90 million, of which about 10 million were shared. Data came from immunoSEQ multiplex PCR; TCRdb stores just in-frame clones and leaves some out. V, J and clone size reflect that table, while D and trimming were determined from the DNA. Of some 120,000 clones listed, roughly a tenth are singletons. The CDR3 is 16 residues long. Deletions cut 5 bases from V and 2 bases from J, with 13 bases between. CDR1 and CDR2 from the germline V gene are SGHVS and FNYEAQ.

Sequencing was carried out using PBMCs. The TCR was taken from a woman between 18 and 29 years old in good health and CMV-seropositive. This chain connects TRBV7-6 to TRBJ2-6; possible D gene TRBD1, 5 bases. DNA of the CDR3: TGTGCCAGCAGCCCCAGGGCTGGCGCTGGGGCCAACGTCCTGACTTTC. Its protein is CASSPRAGAGANVLTF.